These 21 T cell receptor beta chains originate from one sample sequenced in a study of OX40 agonist ivuxolimab in advanced cancers. Data came from immunoSEQ multiplex PCR; TCRdb stores just in-frame clones and leaves some out. The top ten hold about 12% of the sample, which has 50,000 or so clones, just over 90% seen once. The sequencing here drew on CD4+ or CD8+ T cells sorted from blood, taken in a trial of the OX40 agonist ivuxolimab. The receptor source for this set is an adult with an advanced solid tumor such as melanoma, head and neck, liver or kidney cancer.

With respect to this clone: A read error may account for a junction end that differs from germline. The chain combines TRBV6-5 with TRBJ1-4, with D possibly TRBD1 on 5 matching bases. Germline V gene lookup returns CDR1 MNHEY and CDR2 SVGAGI. The CDR3 has 11 amino acids. As DNA, the CDR3 is TGTGCCAGCGGGACTAATGGAAAACTGTTTTTT. It codes for CASGTNGKLFF.

This sequence joins TRBV6-6 and TRBJ2-7, with no clear D. The CDR3 has 16 amino acids. CDR1 is MNHNY and CDR2 is SVGAGI in the germline V gene (reference sequence). V was trimmed by 6 bases and J by 4 bases, leaving 22 bases between them. The CDR3 sequence is CASSHSPGLPEYEQYF. The CDR3 DNA reads as TGTGCCAGCAGCCATTCCCCCGGGTTGCCAGAGTACGAGCAGTACTTC.

The genes are TRBV28 and TRBJ1-1; 9 bases are a match to TRBD1. V gave up 7 bases and J gave up 6 bases; unmatched junction bases: 9. The germline gives CDR1 MDHEN, CDR2 SYDVKM. The CDR3 covers 14 residues. As DNA, the CDR3 is TGTGCCAGCATAGGACAGGGGCGTCAATCTGAAGCTTTCTTT. Amino acids: CASIGQGRQSEAFF.

V and J are TRBV29-1 and TRBJ2-3, with D hard to call. Between the trimmed V and J ends, which lost 0 bases and 2 bases, there was a span of 12 bases. CDR1 SQVTM and CDR2 ANQGSEA come from the germline V gene. The CDR3 is made up of 15 amino acids. CDR3 DNA sequence: TGCAGCGTTGAAGATGAAACATCCTACACAGATACGCAGTATTTT. It translates to CSVEDETSYTDTQYF.

With respect to this clone: One end of the junction fails to match germline, which may point to a read error. The V call is TRBV7-7, the J call TRBJ2-1, with D tentatively TRBD2 (5 bases). This CDR3 contains 13 residues. Germline lookup yields CDR1 SSHAT and CDR2 FNYEAQ (reference sequence). CDR3 amino acids: CASSRLAYNEQFF. The CDR3 DNA reads as TGTGCTAGCAGTAGGCTAGCTTACAATGAGCAGTTCTTC.

The genes are TRBV6-5 and TRBJ2-5, with TRBD1 as a possible D gene (6 bases). This CDR3 comprises 15 residues. Trimming took 4 bases from V and 4 from J, leaving 16 bases between them. Germline lookup yields CDR1 MNHEY and CDR2 SVGAGI. The CDR3 coding sequence is TGTGCCAGCAGTTTTTTGGACAGCAGCGGAGAGACCCAGTACTTC. This gives the protein CASSFLDSSGETQYF.

The chain joins TRBV29-1 to TRBJ1-1; TRBD1 matches at 7 bases. Germline assignment: CDR1 SQVTM and CDR2 ANQGSEA. The length of the CDR3 is 15 residues. J gave up 5 bases and V 7 bases, and 16 bases lay outside the gene matches. The CDR3 region has the DNA TGCAGCGGCACTCGGACAGGTTTTGGAAGGACTGAAGCTTTCTTT. It encodes CSGTRTGFGRTEAFF.

V gene TRBV6-6 combines with J gene TRBJ1-4; no firm D call. CDR3 length: 12 amino acids. Germline V gives CDR1 MNHNY, CDR2 SVGAGI (reference sequence). The V and J ends lost 5 bases and 5 bases respectively, with 6 bases between them. The CDR3 loop reads CASSPKNEKLFF. The CDR3, as DNA: TGTGCCAGCAGTCCAAAGAATGAAAAACTGTTTTTT.

V is TRBV27 and J is TRBJ2-3; D is undetermined. The V and J ends lost 2 bases and 2 bases respectively, with 8 bases between them. CDR1 and CDR2 (germline): MNHEY, SMNVEV (reference sequence). CDR3 length: 14 amino acids. The CDR3 protein is CASSLRSPTDTQYF. For the CDR3, the DNA is TGTGCCAGCAGTTTACGTAGTCCCACAGATACGCAGTATTTT.

The chain links TRBV4-1 to TRBJ2-7; 9 nucleotides line up with TRBD2. The germline gives CDR1 MGHRA, CDR2 YSYEKL. The V segment lost 5 bases and the J segment 7 bases; nucleotides outside the gene matches: 6. The CDR3 consists of 13 residues. The CDR3 sequence is CASSAGGAREQYF. CDR3 DNA: TGCGCCAGCAGCGCGGGGGGGGCCCGGGAGCAGTACTTC.

This rearrangement joins TRBV5-1 to TRBJ2-7, with 7 bases identical to TRBD1. Germline CDR1 and CDR2: SGHRS and YFSETQ. V lost 5 bases, J lost 5 bases, and 7 bases stayed unmatched. This CDR3 has 13 amino acids. The CDR3, as DNA: TGCGCCAGCAGTTACACAGGGGCCCACGAGCAGTACTTC. It encodes CASSYTGAHEQYF.

The chain links TRBV5-1 to TRBJ1-6, with D perhaps matching TRBD1 (6 bases). Germline-derived CDR1 and CDR2 are SGHRS and YFSETQ. V lost 0 bases and J 8 bases, leaving 12 bases between the germline ends. The CDR3 covers 15 residues. The CDR3 protein is CASSLAGGPDSPLHF. The CDR3, as DNA: TGCGCCAGCAGCTTGGCCGGGGGGCCGGATTCACCCCTCCACTTT.

The chain links TRBV27 to TRBJ2-7; the D is unclear. There are 11 residues in the CDR3. The germline gives CDR1 MNHEY, CDR2 SMNVEV (reference sequence). The germline V and J ends were trimmed by 1 base and 3 bases, with 1 base remaining between them. The CDR3 DNA reads TGTGCCAGCAGTTTATACTACGAGCAGTACTTC. Protein sequence: CASSLYYEQYF.

This clone came up once. The chain has TRBV1 and TRBJ2-3; the table's TRBD2 call for D was not verified on the DNA. TRBV1 counts as a pseudogene. The CDR3 runs to 16 residues. For the CDR3, the DNA is TGCACCAGCAGCGGGCGGTTAGGGACTAGCGTAGGTACGCAGTATTTT. This translates into CTSSGRLGTSVGTQYF.

With regard to this clone: The germline gene is not matched at one end of the junction; a read error may be the cause. The gene calls are TRBV4-1 and TRBJ2-4; perhaps TRBD1 as D (7 bases). Germline CDR1 reads MGHRA; CDR2 reads YSYEKL. The CDR3 consists of 15 residues. For the CDR3, the DNA is TGTGCCAGCAGCCAAGGATCAGGGGGGTGGGACATTCAGTACTTC. Translated: CASSQGSGGWDIQYF.

V gene TRBV6-5 combines with J gene TRBJ2-7, with 7 bases that match TRBD1. The CDR3 has 15 residues. The V gene's germline CDR1 is MNHEY and CDR2 SVGAGI. V lost 7 bases, J lost 2 bases, and 11 bases stayed unmatched. The CDR3 coding sequence is TGTGCCAGCACCGCAGGGGGTCATCTTACCTACGAGCAGTACTTC. Amino acid sequence: CASTAGGHLTYEQYF.

The chain is built from TRBV28 and TRBJ2-2; D uncertain. The CDR3 is 19 amino acids. Germline V lookup: CDR1 MDHEN, CDR2 SYDVKM. V was shortened by 2 bases and J by 6 bases, with 25 bases between the two germline ends. The CDR3 DNA sequence: TGTGCCAGCAGTTTAGCCCCTACCCCCTCATTAGTGGCGGCCGGGGAGCTGTTTTTT. Translated, it gives CASSLAPTPSLVAAGELFF.

This chain uses TRBV2 with TRBJ2-5, with D possibly matching TRBD2 (5 bases). This CDR3 has 14 residues. With 0 bases removed from V and 5 bases from J, the gap between germline ends came to 10 bases. Germline V gene sequence: CDR1 SNHLY, CDR2 FYNNEI. This CDR3 is CASSEARDRETQYF. CDR3 nucleotides: TGTGCCAGCAGTGAAGCCCGGGATCGGGAGACCCAGTACTTC.

The V call is TRBV7-8, the J call TRBJ1-5; tentatively, D is TRBD1 (6 bases). The germline V gene encodes CDR1 SGHVS and CDR2 FQNEAQ. This CDR3 comprises 16 residues. V lost 8 bases, J lost 0 bases, and 17 bases lay in between. Written as DNA, the CDR3 is TGTGCCAGCGCCCGGGCAGGGGCGTATAGCAATCAGCCCCAGCATTTT. It yields the protein CASARAGAYSNQPQHF.

This clone was found once. At one end the junction does not follow the germline gene, possibly because of a read error. V gene TRBV12-5 combines with J gene TRBJ2-5; TRBD1 agrees at 9 bases. Germline V gene data show CDR1 as LGHNT and CDR2 as FRNRAP. The CDR3 is 13 amino acids. The chain's CDR3 is CASGPGTGRLLNF. In DNA, the CDR3 is TGTGCTAGTGGCCCCGGGACAGGGAGGTTATTGAACTTC.

The chain combines TRBV5-1 with TRBJ1-3; TRBD1 might be the D (6 bases). The V gene lost 4 bases and the J gene lost 4 bases, with 12 bases spanning the gap. The germline CDR1 and CDR2 sequences are SGHRS and YFSETQ. The CDR3 has 14 amino acids. The CDR3 here is CASSVQGSGNTIYF. CDR3 in DNA: TGCGCCAGCAGCGTGCAGGGGTCAGGAAACACCATATATTTT.